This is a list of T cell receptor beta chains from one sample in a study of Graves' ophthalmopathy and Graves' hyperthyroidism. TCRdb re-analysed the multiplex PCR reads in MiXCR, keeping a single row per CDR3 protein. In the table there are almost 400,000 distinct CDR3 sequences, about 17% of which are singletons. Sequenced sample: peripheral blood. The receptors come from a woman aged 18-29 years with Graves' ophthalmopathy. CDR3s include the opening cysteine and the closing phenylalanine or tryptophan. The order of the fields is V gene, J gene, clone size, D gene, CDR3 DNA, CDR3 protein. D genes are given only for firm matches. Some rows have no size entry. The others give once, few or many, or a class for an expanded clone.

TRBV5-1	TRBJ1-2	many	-	TGCGCCAGCAGCCTACTTGGACTTACTAGGCTTGACTATGGCTACACCTTC	CASSLLGLTRLDYGYTF
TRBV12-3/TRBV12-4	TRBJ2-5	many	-	TGTGCCAGCAGTTTTGACTACCAAGAGACCCAGTACTTC	CASSFDYQETQYF
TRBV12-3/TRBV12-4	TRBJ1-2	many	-	TGTGCCAGCAGTGTAACAGGGAGGAAAATCAATGGCTACACCTTC	CASSVTGRKINGYTF
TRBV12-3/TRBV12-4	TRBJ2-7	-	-	TGTGCCAGCAGTTTAATGTGGCAGAATTCCTACGAGCAGTACTTC	CASSLMWQNSYEQYF
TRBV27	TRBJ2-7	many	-	TGTGCCAGCAGTAGCCTTGGGGGAGGGGGATCCTACGAGCAGTACTTC	CASSSLGGGGSYEQYF
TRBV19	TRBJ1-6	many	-	TGTGCCAGTAGTATCGGGGAATCACCCCTCCACTTT	CASSIGESPLHF
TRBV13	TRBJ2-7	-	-	TGTGCCAGCAACCAAGAGTATGGGTCCTACGAGCAGTACTTC	CASNQEYGSYEQYF
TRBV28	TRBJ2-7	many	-	TGTGCCAGCAGTTTGGGGGACCCGGCGGACTACGAGCAGTACTTC	CASSLGDPADYEQYF
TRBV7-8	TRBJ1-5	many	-	TGTGCCAGCAGCGGGGGGAGGCGAGGGAGCAATCAGCCCCAGCATTTT	CASSGGRRGSNQPQHF
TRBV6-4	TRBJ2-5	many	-	TGTGCCAGCAGTGACTCGGTGAGGGGTGGCGAGACCCAGTACTTC	CASSDSVRGGETQYF
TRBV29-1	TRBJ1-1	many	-	TGCAGCGTTGAAGCGGTTTATAGGGACACTGAAGCTTTCTTT	CSVEAVYRDTEAFF
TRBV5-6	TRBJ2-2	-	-	TGTGCCAGCAGCTCGGGACTGAAGAACACCGGGGAGCTGTTTTTT	CASSSGLKNTGELFF
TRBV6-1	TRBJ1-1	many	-	TGTGCCAGCAGCCCCGGGGGCGCGGGTATGCGTGGTGAAGCTTTCTTT	CASSPGGAGMRGEAFF
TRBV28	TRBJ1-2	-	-	TGTGCCAGCTCCCGCATCACACCCTGGAGTGGCTACACCTTC	CASSRITPWSGYTF
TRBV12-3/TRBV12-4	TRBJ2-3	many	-	TGTGCCAGCACCTCGGGGTTTCCTAGCACAGATACGCAGTATTTT	CASTSGFPSTDTQYF
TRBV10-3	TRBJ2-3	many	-	TGTGCCATCAGTGGAGGGACGCCGTTCACAGATACGCAGTATTTT	CAISGGTPFTDTQYF
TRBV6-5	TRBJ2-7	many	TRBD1	TGTGCCAGCAGGTCTTCCCGAAGGGAGGGACAGGGGCGTGGGGAGCAGTACTTC	CASRSSRREGQGRGEQYF
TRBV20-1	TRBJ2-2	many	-	TGCAGTGCTGCAGACACGACCGGGGAGCTGTTTTTT	CSAADTTGELFF
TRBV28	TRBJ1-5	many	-	TGTGCCAGCAGTTTATTCATACAGGGTAGGGGACAGCCCCAGCATTTT	CASSLFIQGRGQPQHF
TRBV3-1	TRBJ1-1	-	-	TGTGCCAGCAGCCACAAGGTCCCTGAAGCTTTCTTT	CASSHKVPEAFF
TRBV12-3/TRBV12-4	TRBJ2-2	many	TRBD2	TGTGCCAGCAGTTTAAAACTAGCGGGAGTCACCGGGGAGCTGTTTTTT	CASSLKLAGVTGELFF
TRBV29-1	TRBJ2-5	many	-	TGCAGCGTTTATCACAGGGAAATAGAGACCCAGTACTTC	CSVYHREIETQYF
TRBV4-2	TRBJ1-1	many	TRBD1	TGTGCCAGCAGCCAAGAACAGGGGGAGACTGAAGCTTTCTTT	CASSQEQGETEAFF
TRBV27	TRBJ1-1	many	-	TGTGCCAGCAGCCGCAAGGGACCGAAATTCACTGAAGCTTTCTTT	CASSRKGPKFTEAFF
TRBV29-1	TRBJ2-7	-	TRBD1	TGCAGCGTTGGAGGACCAAAGGGACAGGGCTTGCTCTACGAGCAGTACTTC	CSVGGPKGQGLLYEQYF
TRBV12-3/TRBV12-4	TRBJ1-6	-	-	TGTGCCAGCAGTTACGGAGATTCACCCCTCCACTTT	CASSYGDSPLHF
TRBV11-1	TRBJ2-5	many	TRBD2	TGTGCCAGCAGCTCAGGGACTAGCGGGAACCACCAAGAGACCCAGTACTTC	CASSSGTSGNHQETQYF
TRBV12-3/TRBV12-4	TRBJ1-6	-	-	TGTGCCAGCCGAATGGGTAGGGGTTCACCCCTCCACTTT	CASRMGRGSPLHF
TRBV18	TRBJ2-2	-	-	TGTGCCAGCTCACAGGCGGGGATCGACACCGGGGAGCTGTTTTTT	CASSQAGIDTGELFF
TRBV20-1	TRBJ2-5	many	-	TGCAGTGCTAGAGATTTGCAGGGAGGTGGGGAGACCCAGTACTTC	CSARDLQGGGETQYF
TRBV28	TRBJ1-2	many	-	TGTGCCAGCAGTTCCCCGCCGGCGGTTGGCTACACCTTC	CASSSPPAVGYTF
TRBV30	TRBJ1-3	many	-	TGTGCCGCGGACCCACAGTCTGGAAACACCATATATTTT	CAADPQSGNTIYF
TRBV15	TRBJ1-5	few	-	TGTGCCACCAGCAGAGATCCCCGAGGGGCTAGAAATCAGCCCCAGCATTTT	CATSRDPRGARNQPQHF
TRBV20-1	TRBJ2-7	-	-	TGCAGTGGGGAAGACTCGGAGCAGTACTTC	CSGEDSEQYF
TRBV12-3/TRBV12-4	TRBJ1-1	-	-	TGTGCCAGCAGTTTATATCTCGGGACTTTCTTT	CASSLYLGTFF
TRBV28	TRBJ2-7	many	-	TGTGCCAGCAGTTTATCGACGACAGCCGGACGAGAGCAGTACTTC	CASSLSTTAGREQYF
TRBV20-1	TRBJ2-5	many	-	TGCAGTGCTAGAGATCTGCGCGGCCAAGAGACCCAGTACTTC	CSARDLRGQETQYF
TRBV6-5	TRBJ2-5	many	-	TGTGCCAGCAGGAGACTCCGCTCGGAGACCCAGTACTTC	CASRRLRSETQYF
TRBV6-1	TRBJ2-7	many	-	TGTGCCAGCAGCGACCGGGTCCCCTACGAGCAGTACTTC	CASSDRVPYEQYF